This entry lists 3 T cell receptor beta chains sequenced from one sample in a study of CD8+ T cells in alopecia areata. The sorting of pooled cutaneous lymph node cells relied on CD4, CD8alpha, NKG2D, NKG2ACE and other markers. cDNA prepared by RNA extraction and subsequent reverse transcription served as the template for sequencing. Assay: immunoSEQ multiplex PCR; the TCRdb copy retains only in-frame clones and omits some. The sample is made up of approximately 280,000 clones, none counted only once. Sequencing was done on a sample of CD4+ T cells sorted from a lymph node. The source of these receptors is a C3H/HeJ mouse with alopecia areata. The mouse line has the MHC haplotype H2-k.

Worth noting for this clone: These gene names are mouse names. Within the sample, other DNA sequences also encode this same CDR3. The part of the CDR3 DNA that was read is TGTGCCAGCAGTGGCCAGACAAACACA. Residues: CASSGQTNT. The full CDR3 protein reads CASSGQTNTEVFF. The chain couples TRBV13-1 to TRBJ1-1; no definite D call. The read halts 4 residues ahead of the CDR3 end, with the missing end drawn from the germline J gene. The V gene lost 3 bases and the J gene lost 0 bases, with 6 bases spanning the gap. The CDR3 is 13 residues long. CDR1 NSHNY and CDR2 SYGAGN come from the germline V gene.

This clone was counted only a few times. All gene names here are mouse names. The read halts 4 residues ahead of the CDR3 end, with the missing end drawn from the germline J gene. The rearrangement uses TRBV1 and TRBJ2-7, with D possibly being TRBD1 (6 bases). V lost 4 bases and J 3 bases, leaving 10 bases between the germline ends. Looked up from germline, CDR1 is NSQYPW and CDR2 is LRSPGD (reference sequence). CDR3 length: 13 amino acids. The CDR3 bases that were read are TGCACCTGCAGTGGAGACAGGCTCTAT. Protein product: CTCSGDRLY. In full, the CDR3 reads CTCSGDRLYEQYF.

This clone has a count of ten or more. Any gene name here is a mouse gene name. Partial CDR3 DNA: TGTGCCAGCAGTGATATTGCAAACACCGGG. Its translation: CASSDIANTG. From start to end, the CDR3 is CASSDIANTGQLYF. This rearrangement joins TRBV13-3 to TRBJ2-2, with D unresolved. From the germline J gene comes the end of the CDR3, since the read stops 4 residues before it. The CDR3 sequence is 14 residues long. Germline V gene data show CDR1 as NNHDY and CDR2 as SYVADS. V gave up 1 base and J gave up 0 bases, with 4 bases separating them.